This T cell receptor (beta chain) derives from a study of CD8+CD57+ T cells in acquired aplastic anemia. As for the study in general: Mean yield of DNA from sorted CD4+ and CD8+ cells was 2.5 to 4 ug.

Patients who underwent sequencing had shown CD8+CD57+ cell expansion by flow cytometry. Severe acquired aplastic anemia was present in every patient. Genomic DNA, the template, was used for profiling of the TCR beta VDJ and CDR3. One entry per CDR3 protein results from TCRdb running MiXCR on the reads. Altogether about 120,000 distinct CDR3 sequences are present, 50% to 60% being singletons, with the ten largest covering 25% to 30%. This CDR3 region has 11 residues. V dropped 4 bases and J dropped 7 bases, with 7 bases sitting between them. CDR1 is SNHLY, CDR2 FYNNEI, per germline. The chain combines TRBV2 with TRBJ1-1, with a tentative D call TRBD1 (6 bases). The sequence was obtained from a human donor with aplastic anemia. Material for sequencing was sorted CD4+, CD8+, or CD8+CD57+ T cells (not recorded which) from PBMCs. CDR3: CASSGGLEAFF. CDR3 nucleotide sequence: TGTGCCAGCAGTGGGGGGCTTGAAGCTTTCTTT.